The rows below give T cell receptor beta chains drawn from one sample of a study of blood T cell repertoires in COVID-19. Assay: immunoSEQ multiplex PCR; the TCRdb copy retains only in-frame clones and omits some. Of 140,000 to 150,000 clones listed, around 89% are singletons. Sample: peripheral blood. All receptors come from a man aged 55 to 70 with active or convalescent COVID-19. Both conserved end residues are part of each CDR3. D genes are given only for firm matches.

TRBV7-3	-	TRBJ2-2	TGTGCCAGCACCCTGGGGCTCCTACCTGGCGGGGAGCTGTTTTTT	CASTLGLLPGGELFF
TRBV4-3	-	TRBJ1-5	TGCGCCAGCAGCCAAGAGACGGGGATCAGTCAGCCCCAGCATTTT	CASSQETGISQPQHF
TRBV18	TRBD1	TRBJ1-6	TGTGCCAGCTCACCGGTTGGACAGGCCGATTCACCCCTCCACTTT	CASSPVGQADSPLHF
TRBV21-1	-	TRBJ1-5	TGTGCCAGCAGCAAAGGGGCCACGACAGGGAGGAATCAGCCCCAGCATTTT	CASSKGATTGRNQPQHF
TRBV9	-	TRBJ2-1	TGTGCCAGCAGCCCCCGGGGGGGGGACAGGGCGTTGAATGAGCAGTTCTTC	CASSPRGGDRALNEQFF
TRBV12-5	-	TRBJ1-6	TGTGCTAGTGGAGGCGGGACTTTCTATTCACCCCTCCACTTT	CASGGGTFYSPLHF
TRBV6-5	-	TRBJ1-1	TGTGCCAGCAGTCTCATCAGGGCCACTGAAGCTTTCTTT	CASSLIRATEAFF
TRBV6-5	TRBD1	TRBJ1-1	TGTGCCAGCAGGGACCAGGGGGGCACTGAAGCTTTCTTT	CASRDQGGTEAFF
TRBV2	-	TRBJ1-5	TGTGCCAGCAGTTTTGCACGGGTTGGCAATCAGCCCCAGCATTTT	CASSFARVGNQPQHF
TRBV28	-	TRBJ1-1	TGTGCCAGCTCGAGGGATATGAACACTGAAGCTTTCTTT	CASSRDMNTEAFF